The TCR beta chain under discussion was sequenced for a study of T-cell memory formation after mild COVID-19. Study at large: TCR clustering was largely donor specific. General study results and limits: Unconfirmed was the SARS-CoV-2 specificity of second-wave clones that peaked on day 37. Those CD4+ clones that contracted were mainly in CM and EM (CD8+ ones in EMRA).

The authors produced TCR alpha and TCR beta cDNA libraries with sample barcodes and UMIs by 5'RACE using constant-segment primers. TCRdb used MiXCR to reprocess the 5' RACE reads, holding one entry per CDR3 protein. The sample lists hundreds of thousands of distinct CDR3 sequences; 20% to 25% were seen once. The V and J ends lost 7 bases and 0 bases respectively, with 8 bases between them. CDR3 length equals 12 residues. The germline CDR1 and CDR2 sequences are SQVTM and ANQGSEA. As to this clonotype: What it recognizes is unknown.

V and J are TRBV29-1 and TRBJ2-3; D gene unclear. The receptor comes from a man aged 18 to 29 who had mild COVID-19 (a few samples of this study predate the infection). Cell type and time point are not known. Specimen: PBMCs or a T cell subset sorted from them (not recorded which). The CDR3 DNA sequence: TGCAGCGGTCAGTTAAGCACAGATACGCAGTATTTT. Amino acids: CSGQLSTDTQYF.